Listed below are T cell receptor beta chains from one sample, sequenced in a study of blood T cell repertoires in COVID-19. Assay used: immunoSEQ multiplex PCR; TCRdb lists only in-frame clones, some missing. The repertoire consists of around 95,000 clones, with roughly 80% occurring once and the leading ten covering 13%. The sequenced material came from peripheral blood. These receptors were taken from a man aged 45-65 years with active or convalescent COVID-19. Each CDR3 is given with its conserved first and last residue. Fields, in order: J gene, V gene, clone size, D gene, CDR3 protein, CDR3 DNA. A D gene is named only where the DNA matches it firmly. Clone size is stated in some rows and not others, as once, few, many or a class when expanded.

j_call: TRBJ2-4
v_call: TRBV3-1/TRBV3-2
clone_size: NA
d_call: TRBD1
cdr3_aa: CASSQRQGSWDIQYF
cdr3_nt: TGTGCCAGCAGCCAGAGACAGGGCTCTTGGGACATTCAGTACTTC

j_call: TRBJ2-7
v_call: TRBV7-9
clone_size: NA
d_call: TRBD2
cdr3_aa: CASGNAGGHYEQYF
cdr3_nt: TGTGCCAGCGGAAATGCGGGAGGACACTACGAGCAGTACTTC

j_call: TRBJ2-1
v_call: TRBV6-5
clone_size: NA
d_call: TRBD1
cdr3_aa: CASSDQGVYNEQFF
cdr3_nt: TGTGCCAGCAGCGACCAGGGGGTCTACAATGAGCAGTTCTTC

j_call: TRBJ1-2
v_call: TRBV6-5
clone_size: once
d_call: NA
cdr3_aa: CASSHEGELNYGYTF
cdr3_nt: TGTGCCAGCAGCCACGAGGGGGAATTGAACTATGGCTACACCTTC

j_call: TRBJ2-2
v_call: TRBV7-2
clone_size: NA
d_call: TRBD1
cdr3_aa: CASSLAGTGGTGELFF
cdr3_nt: TGTGCCAGCAGCTTAGCCGGGACAGGGGGCACCGGGGAGCTGTTTTTT

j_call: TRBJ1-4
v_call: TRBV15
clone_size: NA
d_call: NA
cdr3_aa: CATSDFVSPVEAEKLFF
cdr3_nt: TGTGCCACCAGCGACTTCGTCAGCCCGGTTGAAGCTGAAAAACTGTTTTTT

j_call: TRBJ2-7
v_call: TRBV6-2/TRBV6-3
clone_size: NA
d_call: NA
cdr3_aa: CASSYSRSGATYEQYF
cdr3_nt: TGTGCCAGCAGTTACTCGCGGAGCGGCGCGACCTACGAGCAGTACTTC

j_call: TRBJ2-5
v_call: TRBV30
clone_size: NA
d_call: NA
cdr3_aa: CACNKRDTEYQETQYF
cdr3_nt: TGTGCCTGTAATAAGCGGGACACCGAGTACCAAGAGACCCAGTACTTC

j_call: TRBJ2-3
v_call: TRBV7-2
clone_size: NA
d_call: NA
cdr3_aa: CASSLVQTSTDTQYF
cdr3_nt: TGTGCCAGCAGCTTAGTCCAGACTAGCACAGATACGCAGTATTTT

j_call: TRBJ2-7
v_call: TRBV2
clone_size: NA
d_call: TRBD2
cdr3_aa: CASREPWTSGIYEQYF
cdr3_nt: TGTGCCAGCAGAGAACCCTGGACTAGCGGGATTTACGAGCAGTACTTC

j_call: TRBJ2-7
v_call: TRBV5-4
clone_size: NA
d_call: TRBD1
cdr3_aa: CASSLNRGPEQYF
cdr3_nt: TGTGCCAGCAGCTTAAACAGGGGGCCGGAGCAGTACTTC

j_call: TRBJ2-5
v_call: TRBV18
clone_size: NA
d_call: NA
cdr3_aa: CASSPPTNQETQYF
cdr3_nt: TGTGCCAGCTCACCACCGACTAACCAAGAGACCCAGTACTTC

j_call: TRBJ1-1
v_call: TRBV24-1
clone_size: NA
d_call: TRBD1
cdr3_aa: CATSPGQHTEAFF
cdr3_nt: TGTGCCACCAGCCCGGGACAGCACACTGAAGCTTTCTTT

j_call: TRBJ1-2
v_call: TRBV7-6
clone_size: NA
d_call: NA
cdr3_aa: CASSPQVSQGDGYTF
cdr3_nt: TGTGCCAGCAGCCCCCAAGTATCACAGGGTGATGGCTACACCTTC

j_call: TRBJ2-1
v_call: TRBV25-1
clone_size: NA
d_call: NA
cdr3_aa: CASSDFSGAYNEQFF
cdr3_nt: TGTGCCAGCAGTGATTTCAGCGGCGCCTACAATGAGCAGTTCTTC

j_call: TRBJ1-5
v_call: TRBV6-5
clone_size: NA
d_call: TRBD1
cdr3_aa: CASSTGGIGSQPQHF
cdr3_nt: TGTGCCAGCAGTACAGGGGGCATTGGGAGTCAGCCCCAGCATTTT

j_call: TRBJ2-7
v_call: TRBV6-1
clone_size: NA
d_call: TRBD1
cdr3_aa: CASSERGQGYEQYF
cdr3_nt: TGTGCCAGCAGTGAAAGGGGGCAGGGTTACGAGCAGTACTTC

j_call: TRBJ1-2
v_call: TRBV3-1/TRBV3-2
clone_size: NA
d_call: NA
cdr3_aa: CASSPQVEYGYTF
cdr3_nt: TGTGCCAGCAGCCCCCAGGTTGAGTATGGCTACACCTTC

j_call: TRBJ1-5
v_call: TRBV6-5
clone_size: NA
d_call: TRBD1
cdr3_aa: CASRSTGGNQPQHF
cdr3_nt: TGTGCCAGCAGATCTACAGGGGGGAATCAGCCCCAGCATTTT

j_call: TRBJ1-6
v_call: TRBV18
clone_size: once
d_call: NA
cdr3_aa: CASSPERRGNSPLHF
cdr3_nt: TGTGCCAGCTCACCAGAGAGGAGGGGTAATTCACCCCTCCACTTT

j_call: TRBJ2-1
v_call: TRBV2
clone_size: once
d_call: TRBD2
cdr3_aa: CASSGLAGVNNEQFF
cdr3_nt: TGTGCCAGCAGTGGACTAGCGGGAGTTAACAATGAGCAGTTCTTC

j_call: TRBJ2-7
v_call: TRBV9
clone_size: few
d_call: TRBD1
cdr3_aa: CASSRGTGAYEQYF
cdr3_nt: TGTGCCAGCAGCAGGGGGACAGGGGCCTACGAGCAGTACTTC

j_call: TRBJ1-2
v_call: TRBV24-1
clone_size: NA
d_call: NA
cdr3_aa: CAAGWGDYGYTF
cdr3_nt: TGTGCCGCTGGGTGGGGAGACTATGGCTACACCTTC

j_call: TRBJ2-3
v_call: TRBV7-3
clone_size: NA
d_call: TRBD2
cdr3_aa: CASSLEVAGHTQYF
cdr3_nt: TGTGCCAGCAGCCTTGAGGTAGCGGGACATACGCAGTATTTT

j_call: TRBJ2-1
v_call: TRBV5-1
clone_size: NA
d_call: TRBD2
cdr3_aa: CASSRREEDEQFF
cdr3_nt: TGCGCCAGCAGTAGGCGGGAGGAGGATGAGCAGTTCTTC

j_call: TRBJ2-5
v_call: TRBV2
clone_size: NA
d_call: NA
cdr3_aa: CASQTDTEETQYF
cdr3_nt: TGTGCCAGTCAGACAGATACCGAAGAGACCCAGTACTTC